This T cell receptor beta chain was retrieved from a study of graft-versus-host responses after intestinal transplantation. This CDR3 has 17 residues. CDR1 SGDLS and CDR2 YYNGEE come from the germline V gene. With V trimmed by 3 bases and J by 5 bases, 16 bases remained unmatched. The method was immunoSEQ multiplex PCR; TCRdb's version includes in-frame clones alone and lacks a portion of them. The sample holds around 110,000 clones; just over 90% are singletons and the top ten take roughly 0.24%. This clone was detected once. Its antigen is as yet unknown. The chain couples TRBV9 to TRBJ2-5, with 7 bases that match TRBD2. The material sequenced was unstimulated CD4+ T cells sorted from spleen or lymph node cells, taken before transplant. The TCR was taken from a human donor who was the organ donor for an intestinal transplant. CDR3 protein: CASSGGWGGGSEETQYF. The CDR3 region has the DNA TGTGCCAGCAGCGGGGGATGGGGAGGCGGGAGTGAGGAGACCCAGTACTTC.